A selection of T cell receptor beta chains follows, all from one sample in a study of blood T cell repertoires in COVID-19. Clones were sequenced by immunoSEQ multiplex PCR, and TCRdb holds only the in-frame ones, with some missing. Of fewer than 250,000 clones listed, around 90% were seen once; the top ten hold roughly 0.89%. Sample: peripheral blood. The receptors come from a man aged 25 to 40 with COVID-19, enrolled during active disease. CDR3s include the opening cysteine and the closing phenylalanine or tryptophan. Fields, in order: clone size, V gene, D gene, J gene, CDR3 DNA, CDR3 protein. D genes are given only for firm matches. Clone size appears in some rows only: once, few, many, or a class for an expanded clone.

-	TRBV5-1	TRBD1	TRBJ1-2	TGCGCCAGCAGCTTGACAGGGGCGATTAATGGCTACACCTTC	CASSLTGAINGYTF
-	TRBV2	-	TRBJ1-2	TGTGCCAGCAGTGTACAGGATCATGGCTACACCTTC	CASSVQDHGYTF
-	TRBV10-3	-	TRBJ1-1	TGTGCCATTTCCAAACAGGGAACTGAAGCTTTCTTT	CAISKQGTEAFF
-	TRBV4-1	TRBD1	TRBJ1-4	TGCGCCAGCAGCCTAGCCGGGACAGCGCCTGAAAAACTGTTTTTT	CASSLAGTAPEKLFF
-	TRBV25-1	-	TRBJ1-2	TGTGCCAGCAGAGGGCTAGGGGACGGCGGGATTGGCTACACCTTC	CASRGLGDGGIGYTF
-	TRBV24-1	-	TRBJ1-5	TGTGCCACCATATGGGCTAGCAATCAGCCCCAGCATTTT	CATIWASNQPQHF
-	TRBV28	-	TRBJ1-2	TGTGCCAGCAGTCGGGACACCGAGGTGGATGGCTACACCTTC	CASSRDTEVDGYTF
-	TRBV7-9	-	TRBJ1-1	TGTGCCAGCAGCTTAGGTCCCGGGAGTCCGCGCGCTTTCTTT	CASSLGPGSPRAFF
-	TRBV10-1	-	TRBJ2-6	TGCGCCAGCAGTCCGGACAGCTCTGGGGCCAACGTCCTGACTTTC	CASSPDSSGANVLTF
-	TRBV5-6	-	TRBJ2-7	TGTGCCAGCAGTACGTACGGGAGACGCGCCTCCTACGAGCAGTACTTC	CASSTYGRRASYEQYF
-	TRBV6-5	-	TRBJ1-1	TGTGCCAGCAGTTACTCGAGCGGGGGCACTGAAGCTTTCTTT	CASSYSSGGTEAFF
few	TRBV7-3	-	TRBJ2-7	TGTGCCAGCAGTGAGTCTCCGGGTTCCTACGAGCAGTACTTC	CASSESPGSYEQYF
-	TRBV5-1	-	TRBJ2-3	TGCGCCAGCAGCTTGGCGGTGCTAGGCCCCACAGATACGCAGTATTTT	CASSLAVLGPTDTQYF
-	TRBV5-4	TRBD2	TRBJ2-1	TGTGCCAGCAGTAGACTAGCGGGGGATGAGCAGTTCTTC	CASSRLAGDEQFF
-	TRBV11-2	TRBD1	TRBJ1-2	TGTGCCAGCAGCCCAAGGGGACAGGGCTTGGATGGCTACACCTTC	CASSPRGQGLDGYTF
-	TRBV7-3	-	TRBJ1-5	TGTGCCAGCAGCTTAAATCGAGGTCAGCCCCAGCATTTT	CASSLNRGQPQHF
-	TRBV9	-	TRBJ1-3	TGTGCCAGCAGCGTAACAGGGACGACTGGAAACACCATATATTTT	CASSVTGTTGNTIYF
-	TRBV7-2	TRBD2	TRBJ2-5	TGTGCCAGCAGCTTAGGATGGGGAGGGCAAGAGACCCAGTACTTC	CASSLGWGGQETQYF
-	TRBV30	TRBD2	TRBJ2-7	TGTGCCTGGAGTCTAAAACGACTAGCGGGGGACGAGCAGTACTTC	CAWSLKRLAGDEQYF
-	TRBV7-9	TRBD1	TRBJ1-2	TGTGCCAGCAGCTCTCAGGGGGCCAATGGCTACACCTTC	CASSSQGANGYTF
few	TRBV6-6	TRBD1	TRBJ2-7	TGTGCCAGCAGTTCCGGACAGGGGCTAAGCGAGCAGTACTTC	CASSSGQGLSEQYF
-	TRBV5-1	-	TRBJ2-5	TGCGCCAGCAGCTCCAGGGGGACCGGAGGGGGGGAGACCCAGTACTTC	CASSSRGTGGGETQYF
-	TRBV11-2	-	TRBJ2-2	TGTGCCAGCAGCTTATTCCTCAGGGAAACAAACACCGGGGAGCTGTTTTTT	CASSLFLRETNTGELFF
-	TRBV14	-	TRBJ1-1	TGTGCCAGCACCCCAATTGGGGGGTCGGACACTGAAGCTTTCTTT	CASTPIGGSDTEAFF
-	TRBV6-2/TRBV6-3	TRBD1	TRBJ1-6	TGTGCCAGCAGTTCTGGGACAGCCGTCTCCTATAATTCACCCCTCCACTTT	CASSSGTAVSYNSPLHF
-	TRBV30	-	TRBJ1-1	TGTGCCTGGAGTGTAGGCCCCGACAAGAACACTGAAGCTTTCTTT	CAWSVGPDKNTEAFF
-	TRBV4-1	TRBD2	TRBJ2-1	TGCGCCAGCAGCCAAGCCGGGGGGGGTTACAATGAGCAGTTCTTC	CASSQAGGGYNEQFF
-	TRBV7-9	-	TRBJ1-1	TGTGCCAGCAGCCTAGGGGGAGGTAGGAACACTGAAGCTTTCTTT	CASSLGGGRNTEAFF
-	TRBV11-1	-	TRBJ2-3	TGTGCCAGCAGCTTGGATAGGGGTAGCACAGATACGCAGTATTTT	CASSLDRGSTDTQYF
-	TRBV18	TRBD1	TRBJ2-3	TGTGCCAGCTCAGGGTACAGGGGGCGTACAGATACGCAGTATTTT	CASSGYRGRTDTQYF
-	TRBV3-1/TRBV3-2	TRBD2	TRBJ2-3	TGTGCCAGCAGCCAAGCTAGCGGGACAGATACGCAGTATTTT	CASSQASGTDTQYF
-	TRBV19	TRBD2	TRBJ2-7	TGTGCCTGTAGTATCCCACGGCCGGGGGGTTGGAACGAGCAGTACTTC	CACSIPRPGGWNEQYF
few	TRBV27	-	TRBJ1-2	TGTGCCAGCACGGGAGCCCAATCCTATGGCTACACCTTC	CASTGAQSYGYTF
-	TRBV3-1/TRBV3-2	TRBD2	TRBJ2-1	TGTGCCAGCACACCGGGACTAGCGGGGGGGAAGTTCTTC	CASTPGLAGGKFF
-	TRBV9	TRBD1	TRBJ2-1	TGTGCCAGCGCCCAGGGGGCGGAGGGCTACAATGAGCAGTTCTTC	CASAQGAEGYNEQFF
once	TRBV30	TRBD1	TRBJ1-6	TGTGCCTGCAGAGGACAGGGAGGATCACCCCTCCACTTT	CACRGQGGSPLHF
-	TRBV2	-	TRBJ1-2	TGTGCCAGCAGTTCGACAGGCTTGCTTAACTATGGCTACACCTTC	CASSSTGLLNYGYTF
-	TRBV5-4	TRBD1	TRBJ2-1	TGTGCCAGCAGCTCGGGACAGACTTTCTCCTACAATGAGCAGTTCTTC	CASSSGQTFSYNEQFF
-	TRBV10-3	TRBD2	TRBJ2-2	TGTGCCATCAGTGGAAGCGGGGACACCGGGGAGCTGTTTTTT	CAISGSGDTGELFF
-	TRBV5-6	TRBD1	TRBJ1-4	TGTGCCAGCAGCCAACTGGGACAGGGTACGACTAATGAAAAACTGTTTTTT	CASSQLGQGTTNEKLFF
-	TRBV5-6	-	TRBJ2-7	TGTGCCAGCAGCCCTGGGGGGACAGCCTTAAGAAACGAGCAGTACTTC	CASSPGGTALRNEQYF
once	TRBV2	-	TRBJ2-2	TGTGCCAGCAGTCAATCCGGTGCGAACACCGGGGAGCTGTTTTTT	CASSQSGANTGELFF
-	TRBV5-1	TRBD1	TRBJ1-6	TGCGCCAGCAGACCGGACAGGGGCAAAAATTCACCCCTCCACTTT	CASRPDRGKNSPLHF
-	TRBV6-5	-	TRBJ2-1	TGTGCCAGCAGTTACCAACCAGACAGGTTAGACAATGAGCAGTTCTTC	CASSYQPDRLDNEQFF
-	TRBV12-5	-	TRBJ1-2	TGTGCTAGTGGTTTGAATGTGGGCGCCCTCGTCTATGGCTACACCTTC	CASGLNVGALVYGYTF
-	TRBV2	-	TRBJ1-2	TGTGCCAGCAGTTTGACCCAGGGAAGACGGGGCTACACCTTC	CASSLTQGRRGYTF
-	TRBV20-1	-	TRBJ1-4	TGCAGCCTGAGGGCTAATGAAAAACTGTTTTTT	CSLRANEKLFF
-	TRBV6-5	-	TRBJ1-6	TGTGCCAGCAGGGTCGAGACATATAATTCACCCCTCCACTTT	CASRVETYNSPLHF
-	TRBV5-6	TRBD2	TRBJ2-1	TGTGCCAGCACCCTACTAGCGGGGGGCTACAATGAGCAGTTCTTC	CASTLLAGGYNEQFF
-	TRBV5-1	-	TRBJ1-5	TGCGCCAGCAGCTTGGATAGTCCCAATCAGCCCCAGCATTTT	CASSLDSPNQPQHF
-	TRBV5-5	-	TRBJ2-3	TGTGCCAGCAGCTTGGACGCAGGGCTCACAGATACGCAGTATTTT	CASSLDAGLTDTQYF
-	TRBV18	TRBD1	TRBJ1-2	TGTGCCAGCTCACCACTTGACAGGGGCGCAGGTCCTGGCTACACCTTC	CASSPLDRGAGPGYTF
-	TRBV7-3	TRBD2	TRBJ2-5	TGTGCCAGCAGCCTCGGGGGGGCTAAGGAGACCCAGTACTTC	CASSLGGAKETQYF
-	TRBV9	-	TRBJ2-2	TGTGCCAGCAGCGTAGGGGGCTGGAACACCGGGGAGCTGTTTTTT	CASSVGGWNTGELFF
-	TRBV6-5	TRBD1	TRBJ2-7	TGTGCCAGCCAAAAGGGACAGTCCTACGAGCAGTACTTC	CASQKGQSYEQYF